This record looks at one T cell receptor (beta chain) sequence and its context. The data derive from a study of blood T cell repertoires in COVID-19. Looking at the study overall: PBMCs, B-cell-depleted T cells, or T cells were the source of the cDNA or gDNA that made up the material.

Clones were sequenced by immunoSEQ multiplex PCR, and TCRdb holds only the in-frame ones, with some missing. The sample has a few hundred thousand clones, about nine tenths seen once. There are 14 residues in the CDR3. V gave up 5 bases and J gave up 8 bases; unmatched junction bases: 4. In germline, CDR1 is SGHNT, CDR2 YYREEE (reference sequence). Sequencing was performed on peripheral blood. This TCR was recovered from a man between 18 and 35 years old with active or convalescent COVID-19. The V call is TRBV5-4, the J call TRBJ1-6; 10 nucleotides align to TRBD1. CDR3 in DNA: TGTGCCAGCAGAGCCGGGACAGGGGATTCACCCCTCCACTTT. It specifies CASRAGTGDSPLHF.